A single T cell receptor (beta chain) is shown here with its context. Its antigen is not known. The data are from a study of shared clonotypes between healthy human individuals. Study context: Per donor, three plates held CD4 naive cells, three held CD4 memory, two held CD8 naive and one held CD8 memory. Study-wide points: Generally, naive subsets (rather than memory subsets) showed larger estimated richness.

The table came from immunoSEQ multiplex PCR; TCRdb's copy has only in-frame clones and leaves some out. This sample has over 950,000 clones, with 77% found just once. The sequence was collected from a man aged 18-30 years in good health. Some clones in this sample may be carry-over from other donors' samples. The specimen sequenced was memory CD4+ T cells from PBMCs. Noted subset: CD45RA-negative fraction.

The CDR3 DNA follows: TGTGCCAGCAGTTTACGCGGGGCGGCGACTAATGAAAAACTGTTTTTT. Translating it yields CASSLRGAATNEKLFF. The gene calls are TRBV28 and TRBJ1-4, with D possibly TRBD1 on 5 matching bases. Germline loops: CDR1 MDHEN, CDR2 SYDVKM. This CDR3 contains 16 residues. The V end lost 2 bases, the J end lost 2 bases, and 12 bases lay between the germline ends.